Below are 23 T cell receptor beta chains sequenced from a single sample in a study of CD8+CD57+ T cells in acquired aplastic anemia. Whoever was chosen for sequencing had shown CD8+CD57+ cell expansion by flow cytometry. Profiles of TCR beta VDJ and CDR3 were generated from a genomic DNA template. Each CDR3 protein gets one entry after TCRdb re-called the reads with MiXCR. The table has fewer than 85,000 distinct CDR3 sequences, under 80% seen once; the top ten hold roughly 80%. Sequencing used sorted CD4+, CD8+, or CD8+CD57+ T cells (not recorded which) from PBMCs. All receptors come from a human donor with aplastic anemia.

This clonotype was observed a few times. CDR3 DNA sequence: TGTGCCAGCAGCTCCACTTCTGAGCAGTTCTTC. The encoded protein is CASSSTSEQFF. This chain connects TRBV7-8 to TRBJ2-1; D not resolved. Germline V gene sequence: CDR1 SGHVS, CDR2 FQNEAQ. The CDR3 length is 11 residues. Trimming removed 4 bases at V and 9 bases at J, with 7 bases between.

This clonotype came up a few times. The genes are TRBV9 and TRBJ2-7, with TRBD2 matching 7 bases. Germline V gene lookup returns CDR1 SGDLS and CDR2 YYNGEE. V shed 0 bases, J shed 1 base, and the junction held 4 bases outside the gene matches. This CDR3 has 15 amino acids. The CDR3 region has the DNA TGTGCCAGCAGCGTAGTAGCGGGCTCATCCTACGAGCAGTACTTC. This gives the protein CASSVVAGSSYEQYF.

V gene TRBV15 combines with J gene TRBJ2-1, with 8 bases that match TRBD1. Germline assignment: CDR1 LNHNV and CDR2 YYDKDF (reference sequence). This CDR3 comprises 12 residues. V gave up 5 bases and J gave up 14 bases; unmatched junction bases: 8. This CDR3 reads CATSAPRGQEFF. CDR3 nucleotides: TGTGCCACCAGCGCCCCGCGGGGACAGGAGTTCTTC.

This clonotype was observed a handful of times. The V and J genes are TRBV15 and TRBJ1-4; D is possibly TRBD1 (6 bases). The V gene's germline CDR1 is LNHNV and CDR2 YYDKDF (reference sequence). There are 17 residues in the CDR3. Deletions cut 1 base from V and 8 bases from J, with 20 bases between. CDR3 sequence reads: CATSRVLSVVGQEKLFF. The CDR3, as DNA: TGTGCCACCAGCAGAGTTCTTAGTGTGGTAGGACAGGAAAAACTGTTTTTT.

V and J are TRBV2 and TRBJ1-1; D unresolved. With 3 bases removed from V and 2 bases from J, the gap between germline ends came to 10 bases. In germline, CDR1 is SNHLY, CDR2 FYNNEI. CDR3 length equals 14 residues. In DNA, the CDR3 is TGTGCCAGCAGTGACCCCCCGCTAAACACTGAAGCTTTCTTT. Protein product: CASSDPPLNTEAFF.

The rearrangement links TRBV4-2 to TRBJ1-6; no firm D call. The CDR3 contains 14 residues. Germline lookup yields CDR1 LGHNA and CDR2 YNFKEQ. V was clipped by 0 bases and J by 11 bases, with 11 bases between them. The CDR3, as DNA: TGTGCCAGCAGCCAAGATGGCACAGCGACACCCCTCCACTTT. Protein product: CASSQDGTATPLHF.

This clonotype was seen a handful of times. J is TRBJ2-1 and V is TRBV7-9; 12 bases map to TRBD2. Germline V gene lookup returns CDR1 SEHNR and CDR2 FQNEAQ (reference sequence). The CDR3 covers 13 residues. V lost 5 bases and J lost 12; bases outside the gene matches: 5. The CDR3 bases are TGTGCCAGCAGCAACCAACTAGCGGGGGGGCAGTTCTTC. Translating gives CASSNQLAGGQFF.

There are a few counts of this clonotype. The rearrangement uses TRBV7-8 and TRBJ2-7; the match to TRBD2 covers 9 bases. V trimming: 5 bases; J trimming: 7 bases; junction bases outside the gene matches: 3. Germline CDR1 reads SGHVS; CDR2 reads FQNEAQ. The CDR3 sequence is 12 residues long. For the CDR3, the DNA is TGTGCCAGCAGCCATAGCGGGAGAGAGCAGTACTTC. Its protein is CASSHSGREQYF.

This chain links TRBV20-1 with TRBJ1-2, with TRBD1 as a possible D gene (5 bases). V lost 3 bases and J 8 bases, leaving 16 bases between the germline ends. In germline, CDR1 is DFQATT, CDR2 SNEGSKA (reference sequence). The CDR3 runs 13 residues. The CDR3 protein is CSASIPGLPGYTF. For the CDR3, the DNA is TGCAGTGCTAGTATACCGGGACTCCCAGGCTACACCTTC.

This clonotype was found many times. The J gene is TRBJ1-1, the V gene TRBV15; unclear D gene. The CDR3 covers 16 residues. V lost 0 bases, J lost 2 bases, and 13 bases lay in between. The germline gives CDR1 LNHNV, CDR2 YYDKDF (reference sequence). The CDR3: CATSRDYRGSNTEAFF. CDR3 DNA: TGTGCCACCAGCAGAGACTACCGAGGGAGCAACACTGAAGCTTTCTTT.

V usage is TRBV7-2 and J usage is TRBJ1-1; D may be TRBD1 (5 bases). This CDR3 has 13 residues. Germline V gene lookup returns CDR1 SGHTA and CDR2 FQGNSA. V was pared by 6 bases and J by 3 bases, with 11 bases between. This CDR3 is CASRSGVDTEAFF. The DNA of the CDR3 is TGTGCCAGCAGGTCGGGGGTTGACACTGAAGCTTTCTTT.

The chain links TRBV24-1 to TRBJ2-7; possibly TRBD2 for D (5 bases). The CDR3 runs 18 residues. The V gene lost 1 base and the J gene lost 1 base, with 19 bases spanning the gap. CDR1 is KGHDR and CDR2 is SFDVKD in the germline V gene. CDR3 DNA: TGTGCCACCAGTGATTTCTGGCCTAGCACAAGGGATTCCTACGAGCAGTACTTC. Translating it yields CATSDFWPSTRDSYEQYF.

This chain uses TRBV29-1 with TRBJ1-1; 8 bases align to TRBD1. Germline V gene data show CDR1 as SQVTM and CDR2 as ANQGSEA. The CDR3 is 13 residues long. The J segment lost 3 bases and the V segment lost 7 bases, leaving 7 bases of the junction unmatched. The CDR3: CSGQGADDTEAFF. The CDR3 nucleotides read TGCAGCGGTCAGGGGGCAGATGACACTGAAGCTTTCTTT.

This sequence joins TRBV29-1 and TRBJ1-4; the D is unclear. Germline V CDR1 and CDR2: SQVTM, ANQGSEA. This CDR3 is built from 12 residues. With 4 bases removed from V and 7 bases from J, the gap between germline ends came to 10 bases. The CDR3 DNA sequence: TGCAGCGTTGGAGACCAGCGTGAAAAACTGTTTTTT. This codes for CSVGDQREKLFF.

The rearrangement joins TRBV20-1 to TRBJ2-7, with D possibly being TRBD2 (6 bases). Trimming shortened V by 6 bases and J by 6 bases, and 18 bases separated the two germline ends. This CDR3 has 13 residues. The V gene's germline CDR1 is DFQATT and CDR2 SNEGSKA (reference sequence). The CDR3 here is CSADYGEEGEQYF. CDR3 in DNA: TGCAGTGCGGACTACGGGGAGGAGGGCGAGCAGTACTTC.

In this sample, this clonotype turned up many times. The V call is TRBV12-5, the J call TRBJ2-5; weak D call: TRBD1 (5 bases). This CDR3 comprises 13 residues. CDR1 is LGHNT, CDR2 FRNRAP, per germline. V was pared by 7 bases and J by 9 bases, with 18 bases between. CDR3 in amino acids: CASAMGQAPAQYF. DNA for the CDR3: TGTGCTAGTGCCATGGGGCAGGCCCCAGCCCAGTACTTC.

This clonotype came up once. The chain links TRBV2 to TRBJ2-7; TRBD2 matches at 7 bases. The germline V gene has CDR1 SNHLY and CDR2 FYNNEI. This CDR3 has 11 residues. V lost 8 bases and J lost 4; bases outside the gene matches: 2. As DNA, the CDR3 is TGTGCCAGCGGGAGGGGTTACGAGCAGTACTTC. Protein: CASGRGYEQYF.

In its sample, this clonotype was seen many times. J is TRBJ2-7 and V is TRBV20-1; 7 nucleotides agree with TRBD1. CDR1 is DFQATT, CDR2 SNEGSKA, per germline (reference sequence). There are 15 residues in the CDR3. The trim removed 3 bases at V and 4 bases at J, leaving 12 bases unmatched. CDR3 bases: TGCAGTGCTAGGGACAGAGGGGGCATCGGGTACGAGCAGTACTTC. It codes for CSARDRGGIGYEQYF.

This clonotype was observed a few times. This chain joins TRBV20-1 and TRBJ1-5; possible D gene TRBD1, 5 bases. The germline gives CDR1 DFQATT, CDR2 SNEGSKA (reference sequence). V was pared by 4 bases and J by 8 bases, with 15 bases between. The CDR3 has 13 amino acids. CDR3 bases: TGCAGTGCTACCAAGGGACGTGCTGAGCCCCAGCATTTT. This sequence encodes CSATKGRAEPQHF.

This chain links TRBV12-3 or TRBV12-4 with TRBJ2-2; no firm D call. The V and J ends lost 1 base and 6 bases respectively, with 6 bases between them. CDR3 length: 13 amino acids. In DNA, the CDR3 is TGTGCCAGCAGTTTAGGAGGCTCCGGGGAGCTGTTTTTT. Amino acid sequence: CASSLGGSGELFF.

This clonotype is a singleton in its sample. This rearrangement joins TRBV24-1 to TRBJ2-3, with D possibly being TRBD2 (5 bases). From germline, CDR1 is KGHDR and CDR2 SFDVKD. The CDR3 spans 12 residues. Trimming took off 7 bases at V and 5 bases at J, with 9 bases between the two ends. This chain's CDR3 is CATREGKDTQYF. The CDR3 DNA sequence: TGTGCCACCAGAGAGGGTAAAGATACGCAGTATTTT.

The rearrangement links TRBV7-9 to TRBJ2-5, with 7 bases fitting TRBD1. The CDR3 loop spans 15 amino acids. CDR1 and CDR2 from the germline V gene are SEHNR and FQNEAQ (reference sequence). V lost 5 bases to trimming and J lost 2 bases; unmatched junction nucleotides: 8. CDR3 nucleotide sequence: TGTGCCAGCAGCCTAGTATGGGACAGTCAAGAGACCCAGTACTTC. It translates to CASSLVWDSQETQYF.

This clonotype was seen repeatedly, ten times or more. This chain uses TRBV9 with TRBJ1-1; 7 bases are shared with TRBD1. Germline values: CDR1 SGDLS, CDR2 YYNGEE. The CDR3 is 13 amino acids. J was trimmed by 5 bases and V by 3 bases; bases with no gene match: 4. CDR3 in DNA: TGTGCCAGCAGCGACAGGGGAGGGACTGAAGCTTTCTTT. It yields the protein CASSDRGGTEAFF.